These 18 T cell receptor beta chains were all obtained from the same sample, sequenced in a study of T cell responses to AZD1222 COVID-19 vaccine. Clones were sequenced by immunoSEQ multiplex PCR, and TCRdb holds only the in-frame ones, with some missing. Of more than 110,000 clones listed, 80% to 95% are singletons. The source material was peripheral blood, sampled on day 0 of AZD1222 vaccination. These receptors were collected from an adult in good health.

The chain joins TRBV7-8 to TRBJ1-2, with unresolved D. With 2 bases removed from V and 5 bases from J, the gap between germline ends came to 18 bases. The length of the CDR3 is 16 residues. Germline values: CDR1 SGHVS, CDR2 FQNEAQ. The CDR3 loop is CASSLNEARSAYGYTF. Here the CDR3 DNA reads TGTGCCAGCAGCTTAAATGAAGCTCGGTCCGCTTATGGCTACACCTTC.

This sequence joins TRBV20-1 and TRBJ2-1, with D unresolved. The CDR3 covers 12 residues. Germline-derived CDR1 and CDR2 are DFQATT and SNEGSKA (reference sequence). V was clipped by 3 bases and J by 2 bases, with 5 bases between them. CDR3 amino acids: CSASKTYNEQFF. The CDR3, as DNA: TGCAGTGCTAGTAAGACCTACAATGAGCAGTTCTTC.

This clone is a singleton in its sample. CDR3 coding DNA: TGCAGCGTCCGTGTCGGTCAGAACTATGGCTACACCTTC. Its translation: CSVRVGQNYGYTF. The chain recombines TRBV29-1 with TRBJ1-2; no reliable D call. The germline CDR1 and CDR2 sequences are SQVTM and ANQGSEA. This CDR3 is 13 amino acids long. The germline V and J ends were trimmed by 6 bases and 2 bases, with 13 bases remaining between them.

J is TRBJ2-3 and V is TRBV6-4; 11 positions match TRBD2. This CDR3 has 16 residues. J lost 2 bases, V lost 0 bases, and 1 base had no gene match. Germline loops: CDR1 MRHNA, CDR2 SNTAGT. CDR3 amino acids: CASSDSSGRATDTQYF. The CDR3 coding sequence is TGTGCCAGCAGTGACTCTAGCGGGAGGGCCACAGATACGCAGTATTTT.

The chain uses TRBV5-1 and TRBJ2-2; the D gene could be TRBD1 or TRBD2 (5 bases each). CDR1 is SGHRS and CDR2 is YFSETQ in the germline V gene. The ends were cut back, 0 bases at V and 7 bases at J, with 13 bases in the middle. The CDR3 extends over 15 amino acids. CDR3: CASSLDAGTGGELFF. CDR3 nucleotides: TGCGCCAGCAGCTTGGATGCCGGGACCGGCGGGGAGCTGTTTTTT.

The chain links TRBV14 to TRBJ2-7, with 9 bases aligning to TRBD2. The CDR3 runs 19 residues. Per germline, CDR1 SGHDN and CDR2 FVKESK. Losses at the gene ends were 2 bases for V and 3 bases for J; bases not matched to a gene: 17. This CDR3 reads CASSQTLSRGSGRLYEQYF. In DNA form, the CDR3 reads TGTGCCAGCAGCCAAACGCTTAGTCGGGGTAGCGGGAGACTCTACGAGCAGTACTTC.

The rearrangement uses TRBV18 and TRBJ1-1; 7 bases fit TRBD1. The CDR3 totals 12 residues. The germline V gene encodes CDR1 KGHSH and CDR2 LQKENI. Trimming removed 6 bases from V and 9 bases from J; junction bases left unmatched: 7. The CDR3 coding sequence is TGTGCCAGCTCGCCAGACAGGGTAAAAGCTTTCTTT. Protein product: CASSPDRVKAFF.

The chain links TRBV9 to TRBJ2-3; D is possibly TRBD1 (7 bases). Per the germline V gene, CDR1 is SGDLS and CDR2 is YYNGEE. Trimming pared 5 bases from V and 2 bases from J, leaving 18 bases between. This CDR3 comprises 16 residues. Written as DNA, the CDR3 is TGTGCCAGCAGGAGGGGGGCCGGGACAGACACAGATACGCAGTATTTT. It yields the protein CASRRGAGTDTDTQYF.

V gene TRBV5-4 combines with J gene TRBJ2-5; 7 nucleotides match TRBD2. V trimming: 0 bases; J trimming: 3 bases; junction bases outside the gene matches: 5. CDR1 is SGHNT and CDR2 is YYREEE in the germline V gene (reference sequence). The CDR3 runs 15 residues. CDR3 residues: CASSLGGGSEETQYF. The CDR3 region has the DNA TGTGCCAGCAGCTTGGGGGGGGGTTCTGAAGAGACCCAGTACTTC. Together with reference TRBV5-4 and TRBJ2-5, the CDR3 gives the full variable domain: ETGVTQSPTHLIKTRGQQVTLRCSSQSGHNTVSWYQQALGQGPQFIFQYYREEENGRGNFPPRFSGLQFPNYSSELNVNALELDDSALYLCASSLGGGSEETQYFGPGTRLLVL.

This sequence joins TRBV28 and TRBJ2-1; TRBD2 agrees at 7 bases. CDR3 size: 16 residues. V dropped 6 bases and J dropped 0; count of bases not matched to a gene: 8. CDR1 is MDHEN, CDR2 SYDVKM, per germline. CDR3: CASRFQAGISYNEQFF. DNA of the CDR3: TGTGCCAGCAGATTCCAAGCGGGGATCTCCTACAATGAGCAGTTCTTC.

The rearrangement joins TRBV18 to TRBJ2-1; maybe TRBD2 (6 bases). From germline, CDR1 is KGHSH and CDR2 LQKENI. The V end was cut by 3 bases, the J end by 7 bases, with 16 bases between. The CDR3 has 15 amino acids. CDR3 sequence reads: CASSPQEGIGNEQFF. The CDR3 bases are TGTGCCAGCTCACCTCAGGAGGGGATAGGAAATGAGCAGTTCTTC.

The rearrangement links TRBV11-2 to TRBJ2-5; TRBD2 matches at 10 bases. This CDR3 is built from 15 residues. With 7 bases clipped from V and 2 bases from J, the junction kept 7 bases outside the gene matches. Per germline, CDR1 SGHAT and CDR2 FQNNGV. The CDR3 protein is CASMPLAGWQETQYF. Here the CDR3 DNA reads TGTGCCAGCATGCCACTAGCGGGGTGGCAAGAGACCCAGTACTTC.

This rearrangement joins TRBV5-6 to TRBJ2-1; no definite D call. Trimming left V 1 base short and J 1 base short, with 9 bases between. In germline, CDR1 is SGHDT, CDR2 YYEEEE. The CDR3 extends over 15 amino acids. Written as DNA, the CDR3 is TGTGCCAGCAGCTTGAAAACTCTGTCCTACAATGAGCAGTTCTTC. Encoded protein: CASSLKTLSYNEQFF.

The chain links TRBV6-5 to TRBJ1-4; D is possibly TRBD1 (6 bases). Germline V gene data show CDR1 as MNHEY and CDR2 as SVGAGI. CDR3 length: 13 amino acids. V was shortened by 7 bases and J by 15 bases, with 21 bases between the two germline ends. The chain's CDR3 is CASTSERGRELFF. Here the CDR3 DNA reads TGTGCCAGCACAAGCGAGCGGGGGCGAGAGTTGTTTTTT.

V gene TRBV3-1 (or the pseudogene TRBV3-2) combines with J gene TRBJ2-7, with 8 bases identical to TRBD2. The CDR3 has 15 amino acids. Germline CDR1 and CDR2: LGHDT and YNNKEL (reference sequence). The trim removed 0 bases at V and 5 bases at J, leaving 6 bases unmatched. In nucleotides, the CDR3 is TGTGCCAGCAGCCAAGATTTGAGCGGGGGTAACGAGCAGTACTTC. It encodes CASSQDLSGGNEQYF.

This chain joins TRBV5-5 and TRBJ1-3, with no clear D. The CDR3 has 14 amino acids. V was trimmed by 0 bases and J by 3 bases, leaving 7 bases between them. In germline, CDR1 is SGHKS, CDR2 YYEKEE (reference sequence). The CDR3 protein is CASSLGVFGNTIYF. CDR3 DNA: TGTGCCAGCAGCTTGGGGGTTTTTGGAAACACCATATATTTT.

This chain connects TRBV7-9 to TRBJ2-2; perhaps TRBD2 as D (5 bases). V was cut by 4 bases and J by 2 bases, with 8 bases left in between. Looked up from germline, CDR1 is SEHNR and CDR2 is FQNEAQ (reference sequence). The CDR3 is 14 amino acids. The CDR3 spells CASSSRLNTGELFF. In nucleotides, the CDR3 is TGTGCCAGCAGCTCAAGACTAAACACCGGGGAGCTGTTTTTT.

This rearrangement joins TRBV28 to TRBJ1-1, with 7 bases that match TRBD1. CDR3 size: 13 residues. V shed 9 bases, J shed 2 bases, and the junction held 6 bases outside the gene matches. Per germline, CDR1 MDHEN and CDR2 SYDVKM. The CDR3 DNA sequence: TGTGCCAGTGTAGGGGACAGTAACACTGAAGCTTTCTTT. It yields the protein CASVGDSNTEAFF.